These 23 T cell receptor beta chains were sequenced from one sample in a study of cytomegalovirus exposure and HLA in healthy donors. The PCR had 60 Vbeta and 13 Jbeta primers. The data were produced by immunoSEQ multiplex PCR, yet TCRdb's version contains in-frame clones alone and is incomplete. In the table there are about 76,000 clones, about 69% of which are singletons. The specimen was PBMCs. These receptors originate from a woman aged 40 to 50 in good health and CMV-seropositive.

In this sample, this clone turned up a few times. This chain connects TRBV4-1 to TRBJ1-5; tentative D call: TRBD1 (6 bases). The CDR3 length is 17 residues. Between the trimmed V and J ends, which lost 4 bases and 4 bases, there was a span of 20 bases. Germline loops: CDR1 MGHRA, CDR2 YSYEKL. The CDR3 DNA follows: TGCGCCAGCAGCCCCAGCGGGGGGGGCTTGGGGAATCAGCCCCAGCATTTT. Amino acid sequence: CASSPSGGGLGNQPQHF.

This clone has a handful of counts. The chain links TRBV18 to TRBJ1-1; no reliable D call. The CDR3 has 13 amino acids. Trimming took 2 bases from V and 1 from J, leaving 5 bases between them. Germline V CDR1 and CDR2: KGHSH, LQKENI. CDR3 region: CASSPGGNTEAFF. The CDR3 DNA reads TGTGCCAGCTCACCAGGCGGGAACACTGAAGCTTTCTTT.

The genes are TRBV6-6 and TRBJ2-1; TRBD1 matches 8 bases. The V gene's germline CDR1 is MNHNY and CDR2 SVGAGI (reference sequence). Trimming at V came to 5 bases and at J to 4 bases, leaving 10 bases not matched to a gene. The CDR3 is 16 amino acids. As DNA, the CDR3 is TGTGCCAGCAGTCCCCGGACAGGGCGGGGATACAATGAGCAGTTCTTC. Amino acids: CASSPRTGRGYNEQFF.

The CDR3 coding sequence is TGTGCCAGCAGCTTGGGCCAGGTCCAAGAGACCCAGTACTTC. Translating gives CASSLGQVQETQYF. The rearrangement joins TRBV5-6 to TRBJ2-5; the D is unclear. Germline values: CDR1 SGHDT, CDR2 YYEEEE. There are 14 residues in the CDR3. The V end was cut by 0 bases, the J end by 1 base, with 7 bases between.

The CDR3, as DNA: TGTGCCAGCAGCCCCCAAGGTCCACTAGCGGGGCCCTACGAGCAGTACTTC. Protein: CASSPQGPLAGPYEQYF. This chain links TRBV11-2 with TRBJ2-7; 10 bases map to TRBD2. The V and J ends lost 5 bases and 2 bases, in that order; junction bases with no gene match: 12. Germline CDR1 SGHAT, CDR2 FQNNGV. This CDR3 has 17 amino acids.

This clone occurred a few times. The V and J genes are TRBV5-6 and TRBJ1-1, with a possible D match to TRBD1 (6 bases). Deletions cut 2 bases from V and 0 bases from J, with 8 bases between. Germline V lookup: CDR1 SGHDT, CDR2 YYEEEE. The CDR3 spans 14 residues. The CDR3 sequence: CASSLQGMNTEAFF. The CDR3 DNA reads TGTGCCAGCAGCTTACAGGGAATGAACACTGAAGCTTTCTTT.

V and J are TRBV28 and TRBJ1-5, with D unclear. Germline CDR1 MDHEN, CDR2 SYDVKM. This CDR3 region has 13 residues. Trimming removed 10 bases from V and 4 bases from J, with 14 bases in between. CDR3 protein: CANSDSINQPQHF. The CDR3 DNA reads as TGTGCCAACTCGGACTCAATTAATCAGCCCCAGCATTTT.

The chain links TRBV5-1 to TRBJ2-5; D uncertain. The ends were cut back, 0 bases at V and 1 base at J, with 10 bases in the middle. CDR1 SGHRS and CDR2 YFSETQ come from the germline V gene. The CDR3 extends over 15 amino acids. CDR3 sequence (DNA): TGCGCCAGCAGCTTGGGGCCGGCAGGCCAAGAGACCCAGTACTTC. Translation gives CASSLGPAGQETQYF.

The chain is built from TRBV4-3 and TRBJ1-2; 8 bases fit TRBD1. The CDR3 covers 14 residues. Germline CDR1 reads LGHNA; CDR2 reads YSLEER. The V segment lost 5 bases and the J segment 6 bases; nucleotides outside the gene matches: 8. DNA for the CDR3: TGCGCCAGCAGCGAATGGACAGGGCTCCATGGCTACACCTTC. Translation: CASSEWTGLHGYTF.

J is TRBJ2-7 and V is TRBV10-1, with D unresolved. CDR1 is WNHNN and CDR2 is SYGVQD in the germline V gene (reference sequence). The ends were cut back, 7 bases at V and 3 bases at J, with 4 bases in the middle. The CDR3 sequence is 10 residues long. CDR3 loop: CASNNYEQYF. The CDR3 region has the DNA TGCGCCAGCAACAACTACGAGCAGTACTTC.

V is TRBV2 and J is TRBJ1-5, with D unclear. Germline V gene data show CDR1 as SNHLY and CDR2 as FYNNEI. The length of the CDR3 is 16 residues. V shed 6 bases and J shed 5 bases, with 20 bases lying between them. CDR3 in amino acids: CASSRSDMREDQPQHF. CDR3 coding DNA: TGTGCCAGCAGCAGGTCAGATATGAGGGAGGATCAGCCCCAGCATTTT.

The V call is TRBV7-2, the J call TRBJ2-1; D is perhaps TRBD2 (5 bases). CDR1 and CDR2 (germline): SGHTA, FQGNSA. The CDR3 totals 14 residues. Trimming removed 6 bases from V and 4 bases from J, with 13 bases in between. The CDR3 loop reads CASSILEVYNEQFF. The CDR3 bases are TGTGCCAGCAGTATTCTGGAGGTTTACAATGAGCAGTTCTTC.

The table lists this clone with a few counts. The rearrangement links TRBV15 to TRBJ1-3, with D perhaps matching TRBD1 (6 bases). CDR1 LNHNV and CDR2 YYDKDF come from the germline V gene (reference sequence). The CDR3 has 15 amino acids. The V and J ends lost 1 base and 1 base respectively, with 8 bases between them. CDR3 in DNA: TGTGCCACCAGCAGAGGGACAGCATCTGGAAACACCATATATTTT. It translates to CATSRGTASGNTIYF.

This clone occurred once. Other nucleotide sequences from this sample produce the same CDR3. CDR3 DNA: TGTGCCAGCCGGGGGAGGACCTACAATGAGCAGTTCTTC. Protein sequence: CASRGRTYNEQFF. The chain joins TRBV28 to TRBJ2-1; D might be TRBD2 (6 bases). With 8 bases removed from V and 2 bases from J, the gap between germline ends came to 10 bases. From germline, CDR1 is MDHEN and CDR2 SYDVKM. The CDR3 loop spans 13 amino acids.

The V call is TRBV5-1, the J call TRBJ1-2; D may be TRBD1 (5 bases). Trimming pared 1 base from V and 6 bases from J, leaving 10 bases between. The CDR3 spans 13 residues. CDR1 and CDR2 from the germline V gene are SGHRS and YFSETQ. As DNA, the CDR3 is TGCGCCAGCAGCTTGACAGGTTTAGATGGCTACACCTTC. Translated: CASSLTGLDGYTF.

This clone was seen more than once but under ten times. This chain links TRBV4-1 with TRBJ2-3, with a possible D match to TRBD1 (5 bases). Trimming left V 1 base short and J 1 base short, with 9 bases between. Germline V gene lookup returns CDR1 MGHRA and CDR2 YSYEKL. The CDR3 runs 15 residues. In nucleotides, the CDR3 is TGCGCCAGCAGCCAAGTAGGGGCAGGCACAGATACGCAGTATTTT. Its translation is CASSQVGAGTDTQYF.

The rearrangement joins TRBV7-2 to TRBJ1-2; D may be TRBD1 (5 bases). The CDR3 covers 15 residues. From germline, CDR1 is SGHTA and CDR2 FQGNSA. Trimming removed 5 bases at V and 5 bases at J, with 18 bases between. The CDR3 here is CASSMAGGGPYGYTF. The CDR3 DNA is TGTGCCAGCAGCATGGCTGGGGGAGGGCCATATGGCTACACCTTC.

The rearrangement uses TRBV2 and TRBJ1-2; weak D call: TRBD1 (5 bases). The CDR3 loop spans 12 amino acids. V was cut by 2 bases and J by 4 bases, with 5 bases left in between. Germline V lookup: CDR1 SNHLY, CDR2 FYNNEI. DNA of the CDR3: TGTGCCAGCAGTGAAACAGGCTATGGCTACACCTTC. This gives the protein CASSETGYGYTF. Filled out from reference TRBV2 and TRBJ1-2, the complete variable domain reads EPEVTQTPSHQVTQMGQEVILRCVPISNHLYFYWYRQILGQKVEFLVSFYNNEISEKSEIFDDQFSVERPDGSNFTLKIRSTKLEDSAMYFCASSETGYGYTFGSGTRLTVV.

V usage is TRBV6-6 and J usage is TRBJ1-5, with a possible D match to TRBD1 (5 bases). V was pared by 7 bases and J by 7 bases, with 17 bases between. The CDR3 has 14 amino acids. Germline V gene lookup returns CDR1 MNHNY and CDR2 SVGAGI (reference sequence). CDR3 DNA sequence: TGTGCCAGCAACTTCCGGGACTCGGACCAGCCCCAGCATTTT. Its protein is CASNFRDSDQPQHF.

The gene calls are TRBV29-1 and TRBJ2-1; D not resolved. V lost 7 bases to trimming and J lost 3 bases, with 13 bases between them. CDR1 is SQVTM and CDR2 is ANQGSEA in the germline V gene. The CDR3 contains 13 residues. The CDR3 reads CSASTPGYNEQFF. The CDR3 coding sequence is TGCAGCGCCTCCACTCCGGGCTACAATGAGCAGTTCTTC.

V usage is TRBV14 and J usage is TRBJ1-1; D is ambiguous. V was clipped by 5 bases and J by 0 bases, with 13 bases between them. Germline assignment: CDR1 SGHDN and CDR2 FVKESK. The CDR3 consists of 15 residues. The CDR3 region has the DNA TGTGCCAGCAGCGCGTTAAGAGTAATGAACACTGAAGCTTTCTTT. Translation: CASSALRVMNTEAFF.

This rearrangement joins TRBV19 to TRBJ1-1, with D possibly matching TRBD1 (5 bases). Per the germline V gene, CDR1 is LNHDA and CDR2 is SQIVND (reference sequence). This CDR3 comprises 11 residues. Trimming cost V 11 bases and J 7 bases, with 14 bases left between them. CDR3 nucleotides: TGTGCCGTGGGCCCGGGGGTTGAAGCTTTCTTT. Its translation is CAVGPGVEAFF.

The V and J genes are TRBV5-1 and TRBJ2-2; possible D gene TRBD1, 5 bases. The V end was cut by 6 bases, the J end by 3 bases, with 12 bases between. This CDR3 region has 14 residues. Germline V gene lookup returns CDR1 SGHRS and CDR2 YFSETQ. In nucleotides, the CDR3 is TGCGCCAGCATGGGGCAGGAGTACACCGGGGAGCTGTTTTTT. Its protein product is CASMGQEYTGELFF.